The clone carrying this T cell receptor (beta chain) was recorded many times. The CDR3 has 18 residues. Original handling: For nucleated cells, counts were estimated from reference gene primer amplification. Libraries were prepared by immunoSEQ multiplex PCR; TCRdb keeps only in-frame clonotypes and omits some of them. V and J calls and clone size are copied from that table; D and trimming were computed from the DNA. The sample carries 90,000 to 100,000 clones, roughly 70% recorded once. This specimen belongs to a study of blood T cell repertoires in COVID-19. About the research overall: COVID-19 samples, acute and convalescent, were from the United States, Italy and Spain. The cDNA or gDNA used as material had been derived from T cells, B-cell-depleted T cells, or PBMCs.

V gene TRBV21-1 combines with J gene TRBJ1-4; the tabulated D call, TRBD1, remains unverified against the DNA. TRBV21-1 is a pseudogene locus. The receptor was derived from a woman aged 55-69 years in a cohort sampled during active or convalescent COVID-19. The sample comprised peripheral blood. The CDR3 DNA reads TGTGCCAGCAGCCTCTTTCGACAGGGAGGCCCCGACGGGGAAAAACTGTTTTTT. This translates into CASSLFRQGGPDGEKLFF.